The 28 T cell receptor beta chains below come from one sample, sequenced in a study of shared clonotypes between healthy human individuals. Only in-frame clones appear in the TCRdb table, and some are missing; sequencing was by immunoSEQ multiplex PCR. This table holds some 2,100,000 clones, 93% found once. Naive CD8 cells lacked CD45RO, underwent positive selection for CCR7 and left out terminally differentiated effector memory CD45RA+ cells. The sample was naive CD8+ T cells from PBMCs. These receptor sequences come from a man younger than 35 in good health. Some clones in this sample may be carry-over from other donors' samples.

This rearrangement joins TRBV27 to TRBJ1-1, with 7 bases identical to TRBD1. The CDR3 has 14 amino acids. V was pared by 4 bases and J by 1 base, with 3 bases of the junction left unmatched. Germline values: CDR1 MNHEY, CDR2 SMNVEV (reference sequence). CDR3 loop: CASSWRQGNTEAFF. The CDR3 DNA follows: TGTGCCAGCAGTTGGAGACAGGGGAACACTGAAGCTTTCTTT.

The CDR3: CASSQDYQRTNYGYTF. DNA of the CDR3: TGCGCCAGCAGCCAAGATTACCAGCGGACTAACTATGGCTACACCTTC. The gene calls are TRBV4-1 and TRBJ1-2; D is undetermined. Trimming pared 0 bases from V and 0 bases from J, leaving 11 bases between. Germline V gene data show CDR1 as MGHRA and CDR2 as YSYEKL. This CDR3 is 16 amino acids long.

This rearrangement joins TRBV19 to TRBJ1-2; TRBD1 is a possible D gene (5 bases). The CDR3 contains 16 residues. The germline V gene has CDR1 LNHDA and CDR2 SQIVND (reference sequence). Trimming pared 4 bases from V and 1 base from J, leaving 16 bases between. CDR3 nucleotides: TGTGCCAGTAGTAACCCGGGACTCGAGCATAACTATGGCTACACCTTC. Residues: CASSNPGLEHNYGYTF.

The chain couples TRBV28 to TRBJ2-3; the D is unclear. This CDR3 spans 17 amino acids. The germline V gene encodes CDR1 MDHEN and CDR2 SYDVKM. V gave up 5 bases and J gave up 3 bases, with 21 bases separating them. The CDR3 here is CASSRRTERTVTDTQYF. For the CDR3, the DNA is TGTGCCAGCAGTCGACGGACCGAGCGCACGGTAACAGATACGCAGTATTTT.

The V and J genes are TRBV11-2 and TRBJ2-3, with 9 bases aligning to TRBD2. V was clipped by 5 bases and J by 0 bases; unmatched bases: 12. The germline gives CDR1 SGHAT, CDR2 FQNNGV. The CDR3 runs to 18 residues. DNA for the CDR3: TGTGCCAGCAGCAGTTTTCCAACCCTAGCGGGGAGCACAGATACGCAGTATTTT. The encoded protein is CASSSFPTLAGSTDTQYF.

The chain employs TRBV15 and TRBJ2-7, with D maybe TRBD2 (6 bases). Trimming took 1 base from V and 2 from J, leaving 9 bases between them. Germline loops: CDR1 LNHNV, CDR2 YYDKDF (reference sequence). The CDR3 consists of 14 residues. CDR3 in DNA: TGTGCCACCAGCAGAGTCGGCGGGACCTACGAGCAGTACTTC. This translates into CATSRVGGTYEQYF.

The CDR3 loop reads CASSSTRSGREETQYF. CDR3 sequence (DNA): TGTGCCAGCAGCTCGACCCGGAGCGGGAGGGAAGAGACCCAGTACTTC. The V call is TRBV7-9, the J call TRBJ2-5; 10 nucleotides align to TRBD2. The CDR3 loop spans 16 amino acids. V was pared by 4 bases and J by 3 bases, with 8 bases of the junction left unmatched. CDR1 and CDR2 from the germline V gene are SEHNR and FQNEAQ (reference sequence).

This chain uses TRBV7-9 with TRBJ2-4; D is perhaps TRBD1 or TRBD2 (5 bases each). There are 15 residues in the CDR3. The germline gives CDR1 SEHNR, CDR2 FQNEAQ (reference sequence). Trimming left V 0 bases short and J 6 bases short, with 12 bases between. The CDR3 spells CASSLAGPPPNIQYF. CDR3 coding DNA: TGTGCCAGCAGCTTAGCGGGACCCCCACCAAACATTCAGTACTTC.

This CDR3 is CASSRTTEGTQYF. For the CDR3, the DNA is TGTGCCAGCAGCCGGACGACAGAGGGGACCCAGTACTTC. This sequence joins TRBV7-9 and TRBJ2-5; D may be TRBD1 or TRBD2 (5 bases each). V was cut by 5 bases and J by 7 bases, with 14 bases left in between. Germline V lookup: CDR1 SEHNR, CDR2 FQNEAQ (reference sequence). This CDR3 is built from 13 residues.

The V call is TRBV28, the J call TRBJ2-7; perhaps TRBD2 as D (6 bases). The CDR3 sequence is 15 residues long. Deletions cut 3 bases from V and 2 bases from J, with 14 bases between. The germline CDR1 and CDR2 sequences are MDHEN and SYDVKM. CDR3 coding DNA: TGTGCCAGCAGTTTCCTCGGGAGAGTCCCCTACGAGCAGTACTTC. It codes for CASSFLGRVPYEQYF.

The V and J genes are TRBV6-5 and TRBJ2-7; TRBD1 might be the D (5 bases). The CDR3 totals 15 residues. Trimming removed 5 bases from V and 0 bases from J, with 14 bases in between. The germline gives CDR1 MNHEY, CDR2 SVGAGI. This CDR3 reads CASSIDSLSSYEQYF. The CDR3 DNA reads as TGTGCCAGCAGTATCGACAGCTTGAGCTCCTACGAGCAGTACTTC.

The chain uses TRBV7-6 and TRBJ2-1; 8 bases align to TRBD2. V shed 5 bases, J shed 6 bases, and the junction held 9 bases outside the gene matches. CDR3 length equals 15 residues. CDR1 and CDR2 from the germline V gene are SGHVS and FNYEAQ. The CDR3: CASSRTSSSSNEQFF. For the CDR3, the DNA is TGTGCCAGCAGCAGGACTAGCTCAAGCAGCAATGAGCAGTTCTTC.

The chain carries TRBV19 and TRBJ2-1; either TRBD1 or TRBD2 may supply D (5 bases each). Germline lookup yields CDR1 LNHDA and CDR2 SQIVND (reference sequence). The CDR3 runs 16 residues. Trimming shortened V by 0 bases and J by 0 bases, and 9 bases separated the two germline ends. CDR3 sequence (DNA): TGTGCCAGTAGTATAGACCGGGACCACTCCTACAATGAGCAGTTCTTC. This gives the protein CASSIDRDHSYNEQFF. The full variable domain, rest sourced from reference TRBV19 and TRBJ2-1, is DGGITQSPKYLFRKEGQNVTLSCEQNLNHDAMYWYRQDPGQGLRLIYYSQIVNDFQKGDIAEGYSVSREKKESFPLTVTSAQKNPTAFYLCASSIDRDHSYNEQFFGPGTRLTVL.

This clone was picked up one time. CDR3: CASSHGQGYEQYF. The CDR3 nucleotides are TGTGCCAGCAGCCACGGACAGGGGTACGAGCAGTACTTC. The rearrangement links TRBV13 to TRBJ2-7, with 9 bases matching TRBD1. The CDR3 extends over 13 amino acids. CDR1 PRHDT and CDR2 FYEKMQ come from the germline V gene (reference sequence). V dropped 5 bases and J dropped 4; count of bases not matched to a gene: 3.

The chain recombines TRBV10-3 with TRBJ1-3, with unresolved D. This CDR3 region has 15 residues. Germline V gives CDR1 ENHRY, CDR2 SYGVKD. Trimming removed 4 bases at V and 0 bases at J, with 10 bases between. In DNA form, the CDR3 reads TGTGCCATCAGTGGAGGAGGTAGCTCTGGAAACACCATATATTTT. It is translated as CAISGGGSSGNTIYF.

Only one count was recorded for this clone. The rearrangement joins TRBV6-5 to TRBJ2-3, with a tentative D call TRBD2 (5 bases). The CDR3 length is 16 residues. The germline V gene encodes CDR1 MNHEY and CDR2 SVGAGI. Trimming removed 0 bases from V and 3 bases from J, with 13 bases in between. CDR3 DNA sequence: TGTGCCAGCAGTTACTCTTTGATACTAGGGACAGATACGCAGTATTTT. It yields the protein CASSYSLILGTDTQYF.

On this clone itself: The same CDR3 also results from other DNA sequences found in this sample. The chain links TRBV27 to TRBJ2-7; D might be TRBD1 or TRBD2, each matching 6 bases. The CDR3 sequence is 13 residues long. The V end was cut by 3 bases, the J end by 6 bases, with 12 bases between. The germline V gene encodes CDR1 MNHEY and CDR2 SMNVEV (reference sequence). CDR3 in amino acids: CASSLGGLGEQYF. CDR3 in DNA: TGTGCCAGCAGTTTGGGGGGCTTAGGCGAGCAGTACTTC.

The V gene is TRBV29-1, the J gene TRBJ2-5, with 7 nucleotides matching TRBD1. Germline lookup yields CDR1 SQVTM and CDR2 ANQGSEA. The CDR3 is 13 amino acids. V shed 7 bases and J 3 bases; nucleotides not matched to a gene: 8. In DNA form, the CDR3 reads TGCAGCGGACGACAGGGTCCGAAAGAGACCCAGTACTTC. Amino acid sequence: CSGRQGPKETQYF. The entire variable domain, with the rest obtained from reference TRBV29-1 and TRBJ2-5, is as follows: SAVISQKPSRDICQRGTSLTIQCQVDSQVTMMFWYRQQPGQSLTLIATANQGSEATYESGFVIDKFPISRPNLTFSTLTVSNMSPEDSSIYLCSGRQGPKETQYFGPGTRLLVL.

The genes are TRBV19 and TRBJ2-7; D uncertain. Germline V gene lookup returns CDR1 LNHDA and CDR2 SQIVND (reference sequence). There are 13 residues in the CDR3. V was clipped by 5 bases and J by 2 bases, with 10 bases between them. The CDR3 here is CASSFGRTYEQYF. The CDR3 DNA sequence: TGTGCCAGTAGTTTTGGCAGAACCTACGAGCAGTACTTC.

This clone is a singleton in its sample. This specimen includes other DNA sequences encoding the same CDR3. V and J are TRBV27 and TRBJ2-1, with TRBD2 matching 14 bases. The CDR3 is 17 amino acids. Per the germline V gene, CDR1 is MNHEY and CDR2 is SMNVEV (reference sequence). Trimming at V came to 5 bases and at J to 4 bases, leaving 7 bases not matched to a gene. CDR3 in DNA: TGTGCCAGCAGTCCCCTGGGACTAGCGGGAGTATACAATGAGCAGTTCTTC. Protein: CASSPLGLAGVYNEQFF.

The J gene is TRBJ2-1, the V gene TRBV7-9; possible D gene TRBD1, 6 bases. CDR1 is SEHNR, CDR2 FQNEAQ, per germline (reference sequence). This CDR3 is 16 amino acids long. Trimming took 1 base from V and 8 from J, leaving 18 bases between them. The CDR3 sequence: CASSLGTVMNSDEQFF. The CDR3 DNA follows: TGTGCCAGCAGCTTAGGGACAGTAATGAACAGCGATGAGCAGTTCTTC.

A single count supports this clone. The rearrangement links TRBV28 to TRBJ2-5; D is perhaps TRBD1 (7 bases). This CDR3 is built from 18 residues. Trimming shortened V by 5 bases and J by 7 bases, and 29 bases separated the two germline ends. In germline, CDR1 is MDHEN, CDR2 SYDVKM. The CDR3 bases are TGTGCCAGCAGTCCAGGGGGGCATCGGGACGCCCAAACCGGGACCCAGTACTTC. Encoded protein: CASSPGGHRDAQTGTQYF.

The chain uses TRBV6-5 and TRBJ2-7; TRBD1 matches at 10 bases. The CDR3 runs to 16 residues. The germline V gene encodes CDR1 MNHEY and CDR2 SVGAGI. V gave up 1 base and J gave up 2 bases; unmatched junction bases: 5. CDR3 amino acids: CASSYLPGQGTYEQYF. CDR3 coding DNA: TGTGCCAGCAGTTACTTACCGGGACAGGGGACCTACGAGCAGTACTTC.

A single count supports this clone. The chain recombines TRBV4-3 with TRBJ2-5, with 7 bases aligning to TRBD2. Trimming at V came to 1 base and at J to 4 bases, leaving 6 bases not matched to a gene. The CDR3 is 15 residues long. The germline V gene encodes CDR1 LGHNA and CDR2 YSLEER. The CDR3 spells CASSQGTSSRETQYF. The CDR3 DNA is TGCGCCAGCAGCCAAGGGACTAGTTCGCGAGAGACCCAGTACTTC.

The chain joins TRBV5-4 to TRBJ2-7; D is undetermined. CDR1 is SGHNT, CDR2 YYREEE, per germline (reference sequence). CDR3 size: 14 residues. V lost 1 base and J 0 bases, leaving 8 bases between the germline ends. The DNA of the CDR3 is TGTGCCAGCAGCTTGAAAGTTAGCTCCTACGAGCAGTACTTC. Its translation: CASSLKVSSYEQYF.

This sequence joins TRBV6-1 and TRBJ2-2; weak D call: TRBD2 (5 bases). The CDR3 totals 15 residues. V lost 2 bases, J lost 5 bases, and 12 bases lay in between. The germline V gene has CDR1 MNHNS and CDR2 SASEGT. The CDR3 DNA follows: TGTGCCAGCAGTGAACGCTACGGGGTTACCGGGGAGCTGTTTTTT. It codes for CASSERYGVTGELFF.

This chain uses TRBV2 with TRBJ2-2, with 9 bases aligning to TRBD2. V was pared by 5 bases and J by 2 bases, with 3 bases of the junction left unmatched. The CDR3 is 15 residues long. Germline V gives CDR1 SNHLY, CDR2 FYNNEI. The chain's CDR3 is CASSLTSGNTGELFF. The CDR3 coding sequence is TGTGCCAGCAGTTTGACTAGCGGCAACACCGGGGAGCTGTTTTTT.

The rearrangement uses TRBV15 and TRBJ2-7; maybe TRBD1 (6 bases). The V gene's germline CDR1 is LNHNV and CDR2 YYDKDF (reference sequence). The CDR3 loop spans 13 amino acids. Trimming left V 3 bases short and J 4 bases short, with 10 bases between. CDR3 DNA: TGTGCCACCAGCAGTGACAGGTTTTACGAGCAGTACTTC. It translates to CATSSDRFYEQYF.